The 3 T cell receptor beta chains below all came from one sample that was sequenced in a study of early T cells in non-severe SARS-CoV-2 infection. One entry per CDR3 protein, called by TCRdb with MiXCR from the 5' RACE reads. Seen here are about 29,000 distinct CDR3 sequences, about 4.5% observed once, and the top ten hold about 6%. Sequenced: whole blood. Receptors originate from an adult who was a healthcare worker with PCR-confirmed SARS-CoV-2 infection or an uninfected control (not recorded which).

V usage is TRBV6-5 and J usage is TRBJ2-3; no clear D gene. Trimming removed 0 bases from V and 6 bases from J, with 13 bases in between. CDR1 is MNHEY and CDR2 is SVGAGI in the germline V gene. CDR3 length equals 15 residues. The DNA of the CDR3 is TGTGCCAGCAGTTACTCAGGCAGCCGGACGGATACGCAGTATTTT. This sequence encodes CASSYSGSRTDTQYF.

The sample holds many counts of this clonotype. A junction boundary mismatches the germline segment, possibly from a read error. This chain connects TRBV2 to TRBJ2-7; 11 bases align to TRBD2. The germline V gene has CDR1 SNHLY and CDR2 FYNNEI. The length of the CDR3 is 13 residues. The CDR3 region is CASSILAGGPVFF. CDR3 nucleotides: TGTGCCAGCAGCATTCTAGCGGGGGGCCCGGTTTTCTTC.

This clonotype was counted many times. V usage is TRBV3-1 and J usage is TRBJ2-6, with 7 bases matching TRBD1. This CDR3 region has 16 residues. Trimming cost V 3 bases and J 2 bases; bases outside gene matches: 4. The germline CDR1 and CDR2 sequences are LGHDT and YNNKEL (reference sequence). CDR3 residues: CASSHGQGAGANVLTF. Here the CDR3 DNA reads TGTGCCAGCAGCCACGGGCAGGGGGCTGGGGCCAACGTCCTGACTTTC.